This entry concerns a single T cell receptor beta chain. An end of the junction differs from the germline gene, which may be a read error. This entry is derived from a study of healthy donors' naive CD4 and CD8 T cells. TCR libraries were built from approximately 0.55 ug of total RNA by linear amplification. TCRdb re-called the reads with MiXCR, one entry per CDR3 protein. The sample contains 180,000 or so distinct CDR3 sequences, over 60% of which appear only once. The CDR3 is 14 amino acids. What was sequenced was naive CD4+ and CD8+ T cells sorted from blood, pooled from several donors. The origin of this receptor is a pool of human donors in good health; the sample pools cells from several healthy donors. The gene calls are TRBV12-3 or TRBV12-4 and TRBJ1-2; D uncertain. The CDR3 DNA is TGTGCCAGCAGTTTCCGGACTTTCAACTATGACTACACCTTC. Amino acid sequence: CASSFRTFNYDYTF.